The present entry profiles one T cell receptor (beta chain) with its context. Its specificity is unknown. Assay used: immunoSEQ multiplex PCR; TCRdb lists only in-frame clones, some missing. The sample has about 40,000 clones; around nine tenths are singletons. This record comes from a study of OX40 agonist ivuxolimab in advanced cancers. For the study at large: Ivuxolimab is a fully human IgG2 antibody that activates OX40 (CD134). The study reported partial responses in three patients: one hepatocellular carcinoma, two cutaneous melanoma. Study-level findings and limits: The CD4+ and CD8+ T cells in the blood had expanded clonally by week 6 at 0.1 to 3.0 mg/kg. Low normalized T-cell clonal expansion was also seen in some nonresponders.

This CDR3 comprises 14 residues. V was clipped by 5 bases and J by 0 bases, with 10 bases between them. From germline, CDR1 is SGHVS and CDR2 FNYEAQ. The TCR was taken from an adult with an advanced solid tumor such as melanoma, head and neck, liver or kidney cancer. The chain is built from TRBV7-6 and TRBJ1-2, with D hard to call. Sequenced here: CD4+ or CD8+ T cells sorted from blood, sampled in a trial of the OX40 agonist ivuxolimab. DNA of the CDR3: TGTGCCAGCAGCCCCGGAGGTACTAACTATGGCTACACCTTC. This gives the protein CASSPGGTNYGYTF.